Listed below are T cell receptor beta chains from one sample, sequenced in a study of Graves' ophthalmopathy and Graves' hyperthyroidism. One entry per CDR3 protein results from TCRdb running MiXCR on the multiplex PCR reads. The data hold around 670,000 distinct CDR3 sequences, with 40% observed a single time. Sequencing was performed on peripheral blood. Every receptor here comes from an adult man with Graves' ophthalmopathy. CDR3s include the opening cysteine and the closing phenylalanine or tryptophan. D genes are given only for firm matches. Clone size appears in some rows only: once, few, many, or a class for an expanded clone.

-	TRBV20-1	few	TRBJ1-5	TGCAGTGCTAGACGGACGGGTAGCAATCAGCCCCAGCATTTT	CSARRTGSNQPQHF
-	TRBV19	-	TRBJ1-6	TGTGCCAGTAGTACTGGGGACGGTTCACCCCTCCACTTT	CASSTGDGSPLHF
TRBD2	TRBV10-2	-	TRBJ2-7	TGCGCCAGCAGTGAGTCTCGACTAGCGGGAGTTGTGGACGAGCAGTACTTC	CASSESRLAGVVDEQYF
-	TRBV7-2	many	TRBJ1-6	TGTGCCAGCAGCTTATGGGGTGCCGGCGTTGAGTCACCCCTCCACTTT	CASSLWGAGVESPLHF
TRBD1	TRBV12-3/TRBV12-4	few	TRBJ1-1	TGTGCCAGCGAAGGGACAGGGTTTTCGATGAACACTGAAGCTTTCTTT	CASEGTGFSMNTEAFF
TRBD2	TRBV20-1	-	TRBJ2-5	TGCAGTGCTTCGACTAGCGGGGGCCAAGAGACCCAGTACTTC	CSASTSGGQETQYF
-	TRBV15	few	TRBJ2-3	TGTGCCACCAGCCACAGGCCAAGGAGGAACACAGATACGCAGTATTTT	CATSHRPRRNTDTQYF
TRBD1	TRBV7-9	many	TRBJ1-1	TGTGCCAGCAGAGCGGACAGGACTACCTTTGAAGCTTTCTTT	CASRADRTTFEAFF
-	TRBV7-9	-	TRBJ2-6	TGTGCCAGCAGCCAAAATGCCGCGGGCGAGAGACTTCTAGGGGGGGCCAACGTCCTGACTTTC	CASSQNAAGERLLGGANVLTF
TRBD1	TRBV6-4	-	TRBJ1-1	TGTGCCAGCAGTTATGGGGACAGTAGATTGTCTGAAGCTTTCTTT	CASSYGDSRLSEAFF